Each of the 13 T cell receptor beta chains below was sequenced from the same sample in a study of OX40 agonist ivuxolimab in advanced cancers. Repertoires were generated with immunoSEQ multiplex PCR, while TCRdb's copy carries only in-frame clones and drops some. The sample has approximately 92,000 clones; roughly 94% are singletons. Here the sequenced sample was CD4+ or CD8+ T cells sorted from blood, taken in a trial of the OX40 agonist ivuxolimab. These receptors were taken from an adult with an advanced solid tumor such as melanoma, head and neck, liver or kidney cancer.

J is TRBJ2-5 and V is TRBV5-1; TRBD2 is a possible D gene (5 bases). This CDR3 is 15 amino acids long. The ends were cut back, 1 base at V and 4 bases at J, with 14 bases in the middle. From germline, CDR1 is SGHRS and CDR2 YFSETQ. CDR3 amino acids: CASSLQTERPETQYF. The CDR3 nucleotides are TGCGCCAGCAGCTTGCAGACGGAGCGGCCAGAGACCCAGTACTTC. Looking up the rest from reference TRBV5-1 and TRBJ2-5 gives the full variable domain: KAGVTQTPRYLIKTRGQQVTLSCSPISGHRSVSWYQQTPGQGLQFLFEYFSETQRNKGNFPGRFSGRQFSNSRSEMNVSTLELGDSALYLCASSLQTERPETQYFGPGTRLLVL.

The chain links TRBV11-2 to TRBJ2-7; D is unclear. Trimming left V 0 bases short and J 0 bases short, with 9 bases between. This CDR3 has 15 amino acids. Germline V gene data show CDR1 as SGHAT and CDR2 as FQNNGV. The CDR3: CASSLDPGPSYEQYF. DNA for the CDR3: TGTGCCAGCAGCTTAGATCCGGGCCCCTCCTACGAGCAGTACTTC.

The gene calls are TRBV10-3 and TRBJ1-5, with D perhaps TRBD1 (6 bases). Between the trimmed V and J ends, which lost 4 bases and 7 bases, there was a span of 8 bases. Germline V gives CDR1 ENHRY, CDR2 SYGVKD. CDR3 length: 12 amino acids. The CDR3 coding sequence is TGTGCCATCAGTGGGGACACCCAGCCCCAGCATTTT. Translated, it gives CAISGDTQPQHF.

This clone appeared a single time. The rearrangement links TRBV15 to TRBJ1-5, with D uncertain. Germline loops: CDR1 LNHNV, CDR2 YYDKDF (reference sequence). The CDR3 length is 15 residues. V was pared by 2 bases and J by 0 bases, with 8 bases between. For the CDR3, the DNA is TGTGCCACCAGCAGACGGGAGTATAGCAATCAGCCCCAGCATTTT. The encoded protein is CATSRREYSNQPQHF.

The CDR3 region is CASSLERGGRETQYF. In DNA form, the CDR3 reads TGCGCCAGCAGCCTTGAGCGGGGGGGCCGAGAGACCCAGTACTTC. V is TRBV5-1 and J is TRBJ2-5; 10 bases map to TRBD2. This CDR3 comprises 15 residues. Germline CDR1 reads SGHRS; CDR2 reads YFSETQ. The V segment lost 4 bases and the J segment 4 bases; nucleotides outside the gene matches: 7.

This clone was found once. This rearrangement joins TRBV5-4 to TRBJ2-3; 8 bases fit TRBD1. The germline CDR1 and CDR2 sequences are SGHNT and YYREEE (reference sequence). After removal of 3 bases from V and 0 bases from J, the junction contained 9 bases not matched to a gene. CDR3 size: 17 residues. The CDR3 is CASSSLPTGGSTDTQYF. CDR3 sequence (DNA): TGTGCCAGCAGCTCGCTCCCCACAGGGGGAAGCACAGATACGCAGTATTTT.

V and J are TRBV10-1 and TRBJ1-4; D is possibly TRBD1 (6 bases). The CDR3 extends over 13 amino acids. Trimming took off 4 bases at V and 6 bases at J, with 9 bases between the two ends. The germline V gene encodes CDR1 WNHNN and CDR2 SYGVQD (reference sequence). In DNA form, the CDR3 reads TGCGCCAGCAGTGGGGCAGGGGATGAAAAACTGTTTTTT. As protein: CASSGAGDEKLFF.

V and J are TRBV5-4 and TRBJ1-2, with unresolved D. Germline CDR1 reads SGHNT; CDR2 reads YYREEE (reference sequence). V lost 1 base, J lost 0 bases, and 7 bases lay in between. The CDR3 is made up of 14 amino acids. This CDR3 is CASSLLGSNYGYTF. The CDR3 DNA reads as TGTGCCAGCAGCTTGCTGGGGTCTAACTATGGCTACACCTTC.

This clone was detected only a few times. This sequence joins TRBV18 and TRBJ1-1, with TRBD1 matching over 7 bases. The CDR3 loop spans 15 amino acids. After removal of 3 bases from V and 3 bases from J, the junction contained 7 bases not matched to a gene. Germline V CDR1 and CDR2: KGHSH, LQKENI. The CDR3 bases are TGTGCCAGCTCACCGCAACAGGGGTATGACACTGAAGCTTTCTTT. It translates to CASSPQQGYDTEAFF.

The V gene is TRBV9, the J gene TRBJ2-5; D ambiguous. This CDR3 spans 14 amino acids. The germline V gene has CDR1 SGDLS and CDR2 YYNGEE. The germline V and J ends were trimmed by 0 bases and 4 bases, with 10 bases remaining between them. CDR3 sequence (DNA): TGTGCCAGCAGCGTAGGCAGCTTGAGAGAGACCCAGTACTTC. Protein sequence: CASSVGSLRETQYF.

This clone is a singleton in its sample. This rearrangement joins TRBV5-1 to TRBJ2-3; D is tentatively TRBD1 or TRBD2 (6 bases each). CDR3 length equals 14 residues. V was trimmed by 7 bases and J by 1 base, leaving 13 bases between them. The V gene's germline CDR1 is SGHRS and CDR2 YFSETQ. In nucleotides, the CDR3 is TGCGCCAGCTTCCGGGGGCCCGGCACAGATACGCAGTATTTT. As protein: CASFRGPGTDTQYF. Looking up the rest from reference TRBV5-1 and TRBJ2-3 gives the full variable domain: KAGVTQTPRYLIKTRGQQVTLSCSPISGHRSVSWYQQTPGQGLQFLFEYFSETQRNKGNFPGRFSGRQFSNSRSEMNVSTLELGDSALYLCASFRGPGTDTQYFGPGTRLTVL.

This clone has a single count. This rearrangement joins TRBV23-1 to TRBJ1-5; TRBD1 is a possible D gene (6 bases). TRBV23-1 is labeled an ORF, and its function is uncertain. The CDR3 is 19 residues long. The V and J ends lost 0 bases and 7 bases respectively, with 25 bases between them. DNA for the CDR3: TGCGCCAGCAGTCAATCCCCCGCATGCCCTGACAGGCCGCGACAGCCCCAGCATTTT. It specifies CASSQSPACPDRPRQPQHF.

This rearrangement joins TRBV29-1 to TRBJ2-1, with a weak D call TRBD2 (6 bases). This CDR3 region has 15 residues. Per the germline V gene, CDR1 is SQVTM and CDR2 is ANQGSEA. V dropped 5 bases and J dropped 0 bases, with 14 bases sitting between them. In DNA, the CDR3 is TGCAGCGTTACTAGCCCCCCAAGCTCCTACAATGAGCAGTTCTTC. Protein sequence: CSVTSPPSSYNEQFF.